This T cell receptor (beta chain) came from a study of blood T cells in healthy people across ages. Study results and caveats: Strongly correlated with naive T cell percentage was TCR beta diversity. From one million sequenced T cells, diversity estimates were lower bounds.

Sample-barcoded 5' priming and a J-beta primer mix drove a second PCR of about 6 to 12 cycles. TCRdb re-called the 5' RACE reads with MiXCR, one entry per CDR3 protein. The sample lists around 1,000,000 distinct CDR3 sequences; about 25% were seen once. The CDR3 spans 14 residues. Germline CDR1 is SEHNR and CDR2 is FQNEAQ (reference sequence). About this clonotype itself: Its target is not known. At one end the junction does not follow the germline gene, possibly because of a read error.

These data also formed part of another study, on T cells of mothers and their children. As that report states: The study obtained over 8 million TCR beta CDR3 reads per mother and about 3 million per child. In unrelated and related pairs, TCR recombination output is shaped in a similar way by thymic selection.

The chain carries TRBV7-9 and TRBJ1-2, with D uncertain. What was sequenced was blood. This TCR derives from a girl aged 2 to 9 in good health. CDR3 sequence: CASSLEGSLYGHTF. CDR3 in DNA: TGTGCCAGCAGCTTAGAAGGCAGCCTCTATGGCCACACCTTC. The variable domain in full, completed from reference TRBV7-9 and TRBJ1-2, reads DTGVSQNPRHKITKRGQNVTFRCDPISEHNRLYWYRQTLGQGPEFLTYFQNEAQLEKSRLLSDRFSAERPKGSFSTLEIQRTEQGDSAMYLCASSLEGSLYGHTFGSGTRLTVV.